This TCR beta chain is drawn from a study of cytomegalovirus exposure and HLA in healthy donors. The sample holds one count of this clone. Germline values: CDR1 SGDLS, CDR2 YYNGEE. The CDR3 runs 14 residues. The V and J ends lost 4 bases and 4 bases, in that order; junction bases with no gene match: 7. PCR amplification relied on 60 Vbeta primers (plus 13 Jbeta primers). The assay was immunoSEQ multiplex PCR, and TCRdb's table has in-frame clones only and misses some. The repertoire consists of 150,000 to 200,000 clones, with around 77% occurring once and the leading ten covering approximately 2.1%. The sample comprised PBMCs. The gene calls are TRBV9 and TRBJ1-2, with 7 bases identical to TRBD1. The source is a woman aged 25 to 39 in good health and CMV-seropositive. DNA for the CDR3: TGTGCCAGCAGCTCAACGGGACAGCCCTATGGCTACACCTTC. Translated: CASSSTGQPYGYTF.